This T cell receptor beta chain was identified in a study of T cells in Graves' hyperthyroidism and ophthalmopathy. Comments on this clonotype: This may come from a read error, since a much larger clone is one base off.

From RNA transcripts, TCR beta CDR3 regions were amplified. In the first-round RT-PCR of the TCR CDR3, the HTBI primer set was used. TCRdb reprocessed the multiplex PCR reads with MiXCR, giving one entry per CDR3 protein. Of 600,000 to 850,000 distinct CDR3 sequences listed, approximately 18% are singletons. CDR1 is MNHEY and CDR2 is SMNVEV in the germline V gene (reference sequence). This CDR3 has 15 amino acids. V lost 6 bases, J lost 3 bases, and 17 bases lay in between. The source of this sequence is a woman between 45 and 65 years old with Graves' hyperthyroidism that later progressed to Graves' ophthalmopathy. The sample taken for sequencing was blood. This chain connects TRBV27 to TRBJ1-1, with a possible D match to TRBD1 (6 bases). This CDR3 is CASSRQDSMDTEAFF. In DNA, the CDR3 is TGTGCCAGCAGCCGACAGGATTCGATGGACACTGAAGCTTTCTTT.